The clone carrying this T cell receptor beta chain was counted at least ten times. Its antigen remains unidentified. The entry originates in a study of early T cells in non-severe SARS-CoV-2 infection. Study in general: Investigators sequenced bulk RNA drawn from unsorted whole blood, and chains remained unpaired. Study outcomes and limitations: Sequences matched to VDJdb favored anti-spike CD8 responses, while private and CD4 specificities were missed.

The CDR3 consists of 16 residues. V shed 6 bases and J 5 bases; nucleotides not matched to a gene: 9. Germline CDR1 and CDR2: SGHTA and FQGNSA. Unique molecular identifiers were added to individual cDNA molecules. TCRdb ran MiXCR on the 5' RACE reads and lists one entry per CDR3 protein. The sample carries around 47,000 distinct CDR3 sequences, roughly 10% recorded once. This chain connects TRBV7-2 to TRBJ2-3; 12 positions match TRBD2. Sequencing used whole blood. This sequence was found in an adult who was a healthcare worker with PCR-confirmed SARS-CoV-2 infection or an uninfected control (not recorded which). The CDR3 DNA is TGTGCCAGCAGTCAGACTAGCGGGAGTTTTAGAGATACGCAGTATTTT. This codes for CASSQTSGSFRDTQYF.